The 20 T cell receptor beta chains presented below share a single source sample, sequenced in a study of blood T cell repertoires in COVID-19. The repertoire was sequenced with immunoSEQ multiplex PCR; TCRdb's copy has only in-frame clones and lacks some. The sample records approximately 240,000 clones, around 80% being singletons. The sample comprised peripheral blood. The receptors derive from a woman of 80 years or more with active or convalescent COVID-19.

In DNA, the CDR3 is TGTGCCAGCAGTGCCCGGGGAACTATTATAGCCTACGAGCAGTACTTC. Translated: CASSARGTIIAYEQYF. The chain is built from TRBV27 and TRBJ2-7, with D tentatively TRBD2 (5 bases). Trimming removed 5 bases at V and 2 bases at J, with 19 bases between. Germline values: CDR1 MNHEY, CDR2 SMNVEV (reference sequence). The CDR3 has 16 residues.

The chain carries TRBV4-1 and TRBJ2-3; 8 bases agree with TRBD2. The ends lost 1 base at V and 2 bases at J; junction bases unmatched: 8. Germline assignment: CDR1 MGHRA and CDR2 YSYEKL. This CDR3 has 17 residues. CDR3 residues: CASSQVNQRGNTDTQYF. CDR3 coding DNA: TGCGCCAGCAGCCAAGTGAATCAGCGGGGGAACACAGATACGCAGTATTTT.

CDR3 sequence: CASSDRSGGYYGYTF. The CDR3, as DNA: TGTGCCAGCAGCGATCGATCTGGGGGGTACTATGGCTACACCTTC. The genes are TRBV11-3 and TRBJ1-2; a possible D gene is TRBD1 (5 bases). The V and J ends lost 5 bases and 3 bases respectively, with 16 bases between them. The CDR3 is made up of 15 amino acids. The germline V gene has CDR1 SGHNT and CDR2 YENEEA. The variable domain in full, with the rest retrieved from reference TRBV11-3 and TRBJ1-2, is EAGVVQSPRYKIIEKKQPVAFWCNPISGHNTLYWYLQNLGQGPELLIRYENEEAVDDSQLPKDRFSAERLKGVDSTLKIQPAELGDSAVYLCASSDRSGGYYGYTFGSGTRLTVV.

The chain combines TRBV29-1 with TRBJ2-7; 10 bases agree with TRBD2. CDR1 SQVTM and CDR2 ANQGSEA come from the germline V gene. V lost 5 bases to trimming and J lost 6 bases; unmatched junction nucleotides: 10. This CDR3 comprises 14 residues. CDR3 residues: CSVKTIAGGLEQYF. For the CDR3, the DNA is TGCAGCGTTAAGACAATAGCGGGAGGTCTCGAGCAGTACTTC.

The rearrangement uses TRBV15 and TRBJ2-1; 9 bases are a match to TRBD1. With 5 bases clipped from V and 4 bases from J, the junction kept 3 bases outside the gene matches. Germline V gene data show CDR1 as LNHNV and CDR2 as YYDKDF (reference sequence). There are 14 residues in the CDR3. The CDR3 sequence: CATSRDREYNEQFF. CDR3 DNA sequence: TGTGCCACCAGCCGGGACAGGGAATACAATGAGCAGTTCTTC.

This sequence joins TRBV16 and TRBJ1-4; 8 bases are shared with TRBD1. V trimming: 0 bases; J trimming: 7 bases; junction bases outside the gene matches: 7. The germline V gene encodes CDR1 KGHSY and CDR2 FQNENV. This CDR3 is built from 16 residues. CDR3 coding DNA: TGTGCCAGCAGCCAATCTTTGGCAGGGGGCGGTGAAAAACTGTTTTTT. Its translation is CASSQSLAGGGEKLFF.

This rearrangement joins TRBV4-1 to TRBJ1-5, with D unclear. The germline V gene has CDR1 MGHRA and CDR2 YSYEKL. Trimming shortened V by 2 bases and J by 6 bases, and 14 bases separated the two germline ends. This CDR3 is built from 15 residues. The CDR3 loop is CASSQSGEGFQPQHF. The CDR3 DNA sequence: TGCGCCAGCAGCCAAAGCGGAGAGGGATTTCAGCCCCAGCATTTT.

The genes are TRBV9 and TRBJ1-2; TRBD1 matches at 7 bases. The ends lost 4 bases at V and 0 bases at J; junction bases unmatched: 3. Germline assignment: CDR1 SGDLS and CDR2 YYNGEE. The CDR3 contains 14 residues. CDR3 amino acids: CASSPGTANYGYTF. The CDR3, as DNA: TGTGCCAGCAGCCCAGGGACAGCTAACTATGGCTACACCTTC. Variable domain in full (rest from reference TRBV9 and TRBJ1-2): DSGVTQTPKHLITATGQRVTLRCSPRSGDLSVYWYQQSLDQGLQFLIQYYNGEERAKGNILERFSAQQFPDLHSELNLSSLELGDSALYFCASSPGTANYGYTFGSGTRLTVV.

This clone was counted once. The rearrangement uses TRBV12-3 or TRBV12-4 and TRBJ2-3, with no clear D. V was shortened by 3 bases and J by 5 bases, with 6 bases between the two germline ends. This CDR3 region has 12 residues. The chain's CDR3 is CASSFTRDTQYF. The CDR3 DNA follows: TGTGCCAGCAGTTTCACGCGAGATACGCAGTATTTT.

The DNA of the CDR3 is TGTGCCAGCATAGACTCAACTAATGAAAAACTGTTTTTT. It encodes CASIDSTNEKLFF. The chain carries TRBV28 and TRBJ1-4; D is unclear. Per the germline V gene, CDR1 is MDHEN and CDR2 is SYDVKM. The CDR3 is 13 residues long. The germline V and J ends were trimmed by 7 bases and 0 bases, with 6 bases remaining between them. Full variable domain (outside the CDR3, taken from reference TRBV28 and TRBJ1-4): DVKVTQSSRYLVKRTGEKVFLECVQDMDHENMFWYRQDPGLGLRLIYFSYDVKMKEKGDIPEGYSVSREKKERFSLILESASTNQTSMYLCASIDSTNEKLFFGSGTQLSVL.

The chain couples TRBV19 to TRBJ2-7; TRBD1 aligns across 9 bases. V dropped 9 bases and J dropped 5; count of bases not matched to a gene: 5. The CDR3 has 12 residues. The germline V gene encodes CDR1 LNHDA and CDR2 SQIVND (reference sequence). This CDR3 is CASGQGSDEQYF. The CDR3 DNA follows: TGTGCCAGCGGACAGGGGTCCGACGAGCAGTACTTC.

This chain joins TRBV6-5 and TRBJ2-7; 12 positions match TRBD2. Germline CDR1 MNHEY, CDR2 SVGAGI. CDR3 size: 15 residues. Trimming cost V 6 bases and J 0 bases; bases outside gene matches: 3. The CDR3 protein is CASRQGLAGSYEQYF. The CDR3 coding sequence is TGTGCCAGCAGGCAGGGACTAGCGGGCTCCTACGAGCAGTACTTC.

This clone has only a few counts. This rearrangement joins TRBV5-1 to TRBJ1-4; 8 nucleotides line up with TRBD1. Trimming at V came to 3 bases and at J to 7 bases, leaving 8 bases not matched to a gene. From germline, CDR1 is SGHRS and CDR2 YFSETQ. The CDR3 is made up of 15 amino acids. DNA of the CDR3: TGCGCCAGCAGCTCGCAGGGGGCGACGGTTGAAAAACTGTTTTTT. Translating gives CASSSQGATVEKLFF.

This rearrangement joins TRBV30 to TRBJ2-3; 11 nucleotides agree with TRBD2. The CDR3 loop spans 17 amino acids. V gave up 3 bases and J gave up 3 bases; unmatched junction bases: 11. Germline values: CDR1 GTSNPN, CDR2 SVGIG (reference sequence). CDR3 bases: TGTGCCTGGAGGAGATTTTCGACTAGCGGGAAGACAGATACGCAGTATTTT. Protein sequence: CAWRRFSTSGKTDTQYF.

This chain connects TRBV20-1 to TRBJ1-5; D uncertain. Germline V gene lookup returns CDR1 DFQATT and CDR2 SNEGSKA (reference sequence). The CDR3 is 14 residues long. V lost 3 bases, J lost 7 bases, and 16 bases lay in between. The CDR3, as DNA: TGCAGTGCTAGTAACCGGGTAACCGGCCAGCCCCAGCATTTT. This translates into CSASNRVTGQPQHF.

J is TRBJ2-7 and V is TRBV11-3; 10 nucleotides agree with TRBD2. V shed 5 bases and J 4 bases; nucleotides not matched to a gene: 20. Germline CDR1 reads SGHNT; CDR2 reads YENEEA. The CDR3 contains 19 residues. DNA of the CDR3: TGTGCCAGCAGCCTCCAAGTCGGTAGCGGGGGGCCAGATCGTTACGAGCAGTACTTC. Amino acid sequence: CASSLQVGSGGPDRYEQYF.

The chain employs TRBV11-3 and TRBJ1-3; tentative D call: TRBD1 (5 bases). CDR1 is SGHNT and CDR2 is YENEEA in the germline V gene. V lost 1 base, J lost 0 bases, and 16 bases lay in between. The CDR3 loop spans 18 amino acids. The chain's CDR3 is CASSLGLTARFSGNTIYF. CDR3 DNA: TGTGCCAGCAGCTTAGGGCTGACAGCCCGATTCTCTGGAAACACCATATATTTT.

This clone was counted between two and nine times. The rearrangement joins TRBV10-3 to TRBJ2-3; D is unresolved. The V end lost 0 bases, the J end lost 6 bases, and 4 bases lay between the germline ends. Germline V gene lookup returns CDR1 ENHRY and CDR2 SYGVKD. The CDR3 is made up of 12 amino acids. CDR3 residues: CAISESEDTQYF. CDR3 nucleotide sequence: TGTGCCATCAGTGAGTCGGAGGATACGCAGTATTTT.

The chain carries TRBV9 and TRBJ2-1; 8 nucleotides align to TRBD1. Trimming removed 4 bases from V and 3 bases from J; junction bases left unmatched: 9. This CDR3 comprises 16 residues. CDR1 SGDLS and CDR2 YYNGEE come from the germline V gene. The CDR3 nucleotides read TGTGCCAGCAGCACCACCGGGACAGGAAACTACAATGAGCAGTTCTTC. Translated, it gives CASSTTGTGNYNEQFF.

CDR3 in amino acids: CASSESRRTGELFF. The CDR3 DNA reads as TGTGCCAGCAGTGAGTCTCGCAGGACCGGGGAGCTGTTTTTT. The chain has TRBV25-1 and TRBJ2-2; no clear D. In germline, CDR1 is MGHDK, CDR2 SYGVNS. V shed 3 bases and J shed 5 bases, with 10 bases lying between them. CDR3 size: 14 residues.